One and the same sample provided the 13 T cell receptor beta chains below, sequenced in a study of shared clonotypes between healthy human individuals. Sequencing used immunoSEQ multiplex PCR; TCRdb keeps in-frame clones, though not all of them. The sample holds approximately 620,000 clones, roughly 97% seen once. Sequencing used naive CD4+ T cells sorted from blood. Subset in this sample: CD45RA+ positively selected. All receptors come from a woman in her thirties in good health.

The rearrangement uses TRBV5-6 and TRBJ2-7; 8 positions agree with TRBD1. The ends lost 2 bases at V and 2 bases at J; junction bases unmatched: 9. Germline loops: CDR1 SGHDT, CDR2 YYEEEE. This CDR3 comprises 16 residues. CDR3 amino acids: CASSLTGPGQAYEQYF. The CDR3 DNA sequence: TGTGCCAGCAGCTTAACTGGCCCGGGACAGGCCTACGAGCAGTACTTC.

The chain joins TRBV28 to TRBJ2-2, with no clear D. Trimming left V 8 bases short and J 0 bases short, with 10 bases between. The CDR3 runs 14 residues. The germline CDR1 and CDR2 sequences are MDHEN and SYDVKM. As DNA, the CDR3 is TGTGCCAGCGCCCCGGCCGCGAACACCGGGGAGCTGTTTTTT. Protein sequence: CASAPAANTGELFF.

The genes are TRBV28 and TRBJ2-1; D may be TRBD2 (6 bases). The CDR3 totals 15 residues. Trimming removed 7 bases from V and 2 bases from J, with 15 bases in between. The V gene's germline CDR1 is MDHEN and CDR2 SYDVKM. This chain's CDR3 is CASTETSPTYNEQFF. CDR3 sequence (DNA): TGTGCCAGCACTGAAACTAGCCCGACCTACAATGAGCAGTTCTTC.

As regards this clone: Different DNA sequences within this sample yield the same CDR3. This sequence joins TRBV7-6 and TRBJ2-5; D uncertain. The CDR3 totals 14 residues. Per germline, CDR1 SGHVS and CDR2 FNYEAQ. V lost 4 bases, J lost 1 base, and 10 bases lay in between. The CDR3, as DNA: TGTGCCAGCAGCTCCGGCACGGGCCAAGAGACCCAGTACTTC. Translated, it gives CASSSGTGQETQYF.

The genes are TRBV29-1 and TRBJ2-1, with D possibly being TRBD2 (6 bases). This CDR3 comprises 15 residues. V lost 2 bases and J 4 bases, leaving 15 bases between the germline ends. Germline V lookup: CDR1 SQVTM, CDR2 ANQGSEA. The CDR3 loop reads CSVEFRGLAYNEQFF. CDR3 sequence (DNA): TGCAGCGTTGAATTTCGAGGTCTAGCGTACAATGAGCAGTTCTTC.

V and J are TRBV28 and TRBJ2-7; TRBD2 matches at 8 bases. The germline V gene encodes CDR1 MDHEN and CDR2 SYDVKM. The V segment lost 3 bases and the J segment 2 bases; nucleotides outside the gene matches: 15. This CDR3 has 18 amino acids. For the CDR3, the DNA is TGTGCCAGCAGTTTCCTACTATTACTCAGCGGGAGCACCTACGAGCAGTACTTC. Protein product: CASSFLLLLSGSTYEQYF.

The V call is TRBV10-1, the J call TRBJ2-2, with D unresolved. Germline V CDR1 and CDR2: WNHNN, SYGVQD (reference sequence). V lost 3 bases and J 3 bases, leaving 8 bases between the germline ends. This CDR3 has 14 amino acids. The CDR3 here is CASSEADYTGELFF. As DNA, the CDR3 is TGCGCCAGCAGTGAAGCAGATTACACCGGGGAGCTGTTTTTT.

The chain has TRBV5-1 and TRBJ2-7; a weak D match, TRBD2 (5 bases). Trimming removed 4 bases at V and 2 bases at J, with 13 bases between. CDR1 is SGHRS, CDR2 YFSETQ, per germline. CDR3 length equals 14 residues. The CDR3 reads CASSPLDSAYEQYF. CDR3 in DNA: TGCGCCAGCAGCCCCCTGGACTCTGCCTACGAGCAGTACTTC. Drawing the rest from reference TRBV5-1 and TRBJ2-7, the complete variable domain is KAGVTQTPRYLIKTRGQQVTLSCSPISGHRSVSWYQQTPGQGLQFLFEYFSETQRNKGNFPGRFSGRQFSNSRSEMNVSTLELGDSALYLCASSPLDSAYEQYFGPGTRLTVT.

The genes are TRBV6-1 and TRBJ2-5; D might be TRBD1 (5 bases). The V and J ends lost 6 bases and 7 bases respectively, with 9 bases between them. Germline values: CDR1 MNHNS, CDR2 SASEGT. CDR3 length: 11 residues. The CDR3 spells CASRGERTQYF. In DNA, the CDR3 is TGTGCCAGCAGAGGGGAACGGACCCAGTACTTC.

This chain joins TRBV5-6 and TRBJ2-5; the match to TRBD1 covers 7 bases. Germline V gene data show CDR1 as SGHDT and CDR2 as YYEEEE. The trim removed 2 bases at V and 5 bases at J, leaving 6 bases unmatched. This CDR3 is 14 amino acids long. CDR3 nucleotides: TGTGCCAGCAGCTTTCGACAGGGTGGTGAGACCCAGTACTTC. Translation gives CASSFRQGGETQYF.

The chain uses TRBV5-1 and TRBJ2-5; D not resolved. V lost 5 bases, J lost 1 base, and 9 bases lay in between. Germline assignment: CDR1 SGHRS and CDR2 YFSETQ. The CDR3 runs 13 residues. CDR3 nucleotides: TGCGCCAGCAGGGACGTCATCCAAGAGACCCAGTACTTC. Protein sequence: CASRDVIQETQYF. Combining the CDR3 with reference TRBV5-1 and TRBJ2-5 gives the whole variable domain KAGVTQTPRYLIKTRGQQVTLSCSPISGHRSVSWYQQTPGQGLQFLFEYFSETQRNKGNFPGRFSGRQFSNSRSEMNVSTLELGDSALYLCASRDVIQETQYFGPGTRLLVL.

The chain joins TRBV6-4 to TRBJ1-2, with a weak D call TRBD1 (5 bases). V was clipped by 2 bases and J by 8 bases, with 9 bases between them. Germline V gives CDR1 MRHNA, CDR2 SNTAGT. The CDR3 extends over 12 amino acids. The CDR3 DNA is TGTGCCAGCAGTGACAGGGGAGCCGGCTACACCTTC. Residues: CASSDRGAGYTF.

A note on this clone: The sample holds other DNA sequences that translate to the same CDR3. V usage is TRBV6-5 and J usage is TRBJ2-1; D possibly corresponds to TRBD1 (6 bases). Germline-derived CDR1 and CDR2 are MNHEY and SVGAGI. There are 15 residues in the CDR3. The V gene lost 4 bases and the J gene lost 0 bases, with 10 bases spanning the gap. The CDR3 DNA is TGTGCCAGCAGTTCCGACAGGAGCTCCTACAATGAGCAGTTCTTC. Translation gives CASSSDRSSYNEQFF.